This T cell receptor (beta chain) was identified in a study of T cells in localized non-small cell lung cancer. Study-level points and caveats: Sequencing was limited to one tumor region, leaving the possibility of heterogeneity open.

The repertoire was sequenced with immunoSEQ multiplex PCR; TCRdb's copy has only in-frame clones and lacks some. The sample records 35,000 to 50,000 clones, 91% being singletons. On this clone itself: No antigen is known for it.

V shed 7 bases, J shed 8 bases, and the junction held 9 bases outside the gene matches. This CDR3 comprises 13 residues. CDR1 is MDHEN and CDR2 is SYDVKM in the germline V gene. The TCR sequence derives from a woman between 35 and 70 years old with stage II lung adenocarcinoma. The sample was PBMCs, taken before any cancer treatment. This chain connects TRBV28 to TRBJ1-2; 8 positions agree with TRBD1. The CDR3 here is CASTPDREGGYTF. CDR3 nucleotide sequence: TGTGCCAGCACCCCGGACAGGGAGGGCGGCTACACCTTC.